This TCR beta chain was sequenced for a study of graft-versus-host responses after intestinal transplantation. V lost 0 bases to trimming and J lost 3 bases, with 9 bases between them. This CDR3 has 14 amino acids. Germline CDR1 and CDR2: MNHEY and SMNVEV (reference sequence). Repertoires were generated with immunoSEQ multiplex PCR, while TCRdb's copy carries only in-frame clones and drops some. This sample has about 86,000 clones, with 83% found just once. Regarding this clone: Its antigen is currently unknown.

The TCR comes from a human donor who received an intestinal transplant. V is TRBV27 and J is TRBJ2-7, with unresolved D. Sequences were derived from unstimulated CD8+ T cells sorted from spleen or lymph node cells, sampled before intestinal transplant. CDR3 in amino acids: CASSLSSKRYEQYF. DNA of the CDR3: TGTGCCAGCAGTTTATCTTCCAAACGCTACGAGCAGTACTTC.